The sequence of this TCR beta chain was determined in a study of blood T cell repertoires in COVID-19. CDR1 and CDR2 (germline): ENHRY, SYGVKD. The germline V and J ends were trimmed by 6 bases and 1 base, with 9 bases remaining between them. The CDR3 is 14 amino acids. Assay used: immunoSEQ multiplex PCR; TCRdb lists only in-frame clones, some missing. The sample has around 180,000 clones; roughly 80% are singletons. This rearrangement joins TRBV10-3 to TRBJ2-2, with D perhaps TRBD1 (6 bases). Sequencing was done on a sample of PBMCs or T cells enriched from blood (not recorded which). This receptor was taken from a man aged 45-65 years who had recovered from COVID-19. The CDR3 DNA sequence: TGTGCCATCAGGCCGGGACAGAACACCGGGGAGCTGTTTTTT. Protein sequence: CAIRPGQNTGELFF.